These 3 T cell receptor beta chains came from one sample sequenced in a study of blood T cell repertoires in COVID-19. Sequencing was performed with immunoSEQ multiplex PCR; in TCRdb, only in-frame clones are kept and a portion is missing. Among 150,000 to 200,000 clones listed, 80% were seen once. Sequencing was carried out using PBMCs or T cells enriched from blood (not recorded which). The receptors originated from a woman aged 55-69 years who had recovered from COVID-19.

Concerning this clone itself: Additional DNA sequences in this sample encode the identical CDR3. The gene calls are TRBV5-1 and TRBJ1-4, with TRBD1 as a possible D gene (5 bases). Trimming removed 1 base from V and 3 bases from J, with 7 bases in between. Germline V lookup: CDR1 SGHRS, CDR2 YFSETQ. The CDR3 is made up of 14 amino acids. The CDR3, as DNA: TGCGCCAGCAGCTTGACAGGTCCTAATGAAAAACTGTTTTTT. Protein product: CASSLTGPNEKLFF.

The V and J genes are TRBV3-1 (or the pseudogene TRBV3-2) and TRBJ2-1; D is undetermined. The ends were cut back, 4 bases at V and 6 bases at J, with 4 bases in the middle. Germline assignment: CDR1 LGHDT and CDR2 YNNKEL (reference sequence). The CDR3 contains 11 residues. The CDR3 coding sequence is TGTGCCAGCAGCCGGAGCAATGAGCAGTTCTTC. It is translated as CASSRSNEQFF.

A few counts support this clone. This sequence joins TRBV12-2 and TRBJ2-3; the table's D call, TRBD2, has no DNA check behind it. TRBV12-2 is listed as a pseudogene. The CDR3 contains 13 residues. Here the CDR3 reads CASRSLLTDTQYF. The CDR3 nucleotides read TGTGCAAGTCGCTCACTTCTTACAGATACGCAGTATTTT.